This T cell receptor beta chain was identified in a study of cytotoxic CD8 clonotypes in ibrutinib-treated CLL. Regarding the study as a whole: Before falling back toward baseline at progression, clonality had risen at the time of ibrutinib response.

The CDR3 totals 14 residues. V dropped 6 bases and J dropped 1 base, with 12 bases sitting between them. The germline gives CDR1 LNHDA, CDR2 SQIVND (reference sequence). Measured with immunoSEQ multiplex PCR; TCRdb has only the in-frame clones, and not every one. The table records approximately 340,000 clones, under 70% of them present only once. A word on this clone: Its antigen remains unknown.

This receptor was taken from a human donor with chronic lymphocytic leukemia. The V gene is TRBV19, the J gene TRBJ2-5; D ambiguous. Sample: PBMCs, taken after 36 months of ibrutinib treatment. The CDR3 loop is CASSRVPAQETQYF. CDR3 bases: TGTGCCAGTAGCCGGGTCCCAGCCCAAGAGACCCAGTACTTC.